A single sample gave rise to the 26 T cell receptor beta chains below, sequenced in a study of blood T cell repertoires in COVID-19 (dated by TCRdb to the early 2020s). The library relied on the immunoSEQ multiplex PCR assay. TCRdb took this table from immuneACCESS and kept in-frame rearrangements with V and J called. Such tables lack part of the clones; where checked against another copy, unresolved V genes explain under half of the gap, and the rest is unexplained. The sample has roughly 330,000 clones on record, approximately 88% of them singletons. The top ten clones comprise under 6.5% of the sample. Input material: peripheral blood. The receptors stem from a man younger than 35 who had recovered from COVID-19.

The rearrangement joins TRBV10-3 to TRBJ2-2, with 9 bases matching TRBD1. CDR1 ENHRY and CDR2 SYGVKD come from the germline V gene. The CDR3 spans 16 residues. Trimming took 4 bases from V and 5 from J; bases not matched to a gene: 8. The DNA for the CDR3 is TGTGCCATCAGTGGGACCGGGACAGGGATTACCGGGGAGCTGTTTTTT. It translates to CAISGTGTGITGELFF.

This clone showed up just a few times. This chain links TRBV18 with TRBJ1-2, with a tentative D call TRBD1 (6 bases). CDR1 and CDR2 from the germline V gene are KGHSH and LQKENI. The CDR3 has 15 residues. V was clipped by 0 bases and J by 5 bases, with 13 bases between them. This CDR3 reads CASSPPNRERYGYTF. DNA of the CDR3: TGTGCCAGCTCACCACCTAACAGGGAGAGATATGGCTACACCTTC. The entire variable domain, with the rest obtained from reference TRBV18 and TRBJ1-2, is as follows: NAGVMQNPRHLVRRRGQEARLRCSPMKGHSHVYWYRQLPEEGLKFMVYLQKENIIDESGMPKERFSAEFPKEGPSILRIQQVVRGDSAAYFCASSPPNRERYGYTFGSGTRLTVV.

This chain connects TRBV19 to TRBJ2-7; 8 bases map to TRBD2. From germline, CDR1 is LNHDA and CDR2 SQIVND (reference sequence). The CDR3 spans 15 residues. V lost 3 bases to trimming and J lost 1 base; unmatched junction nucleotides: 5. The CDR3 protein is CASSIASGLSYEQYF. Here the CDR3 DNA reads TGTGCCAGTAGTATCGCTAGCGGGTTGTCCTACGAGCAGTACTTC.

The V gene is TRBV19, the J gene TRBJ2-1, with TRBD2 matching 7 bases. With 5 bases clipped from V and 0 bases from J, the junction kept 1 base outside the gene matches. Germline values: CDR1 LNHDA, CDR2 SQIVND (reference sequence). This CDR3 comprises 14 residues. The CDR3 DNA reads as TGTGCCAGTAGTGGGGACTACTCCTACAATGAGCAGTTCTTC. Protein: CASSGDYSYNEQFF.

The CDR3 bases are TGTGCCAGCAGCTTGGGGCCGGTCACCGGGGAGCTGTTTTTT. It yields the protein CASSLGPVTGELFF. This chain connects TRBV7-6 to TRBJ2-2, with a possible D match to TRBD1 (5 bases). CDR1 SGHVS and CDR2 FNYEAQ come from the germline V gene. V was pared by 3 bases and J by 4 bases, with 9 bases between. This CDR3 has 14 amino acids. Full variable domain (remainder filled in from reference TRBV7-6 and TRBJ2-2): GAGVSQSPRYKVTKRGQDVALRCDPISGHVSLYWYRQALGQGPEFLTYFNYEAQQDKSGLPNDRFSAERPEGSISTLTIQRTEQRDSAMYRCASSLGPVTGELFFGEGSRLTVL.

The J gene is TRBJ2-7, the V gene TRBV7-8; TRBD1 might be the D (6 bases). V was pared by 4 bases and J by 5 bases, with 12 bases between. The length of the CDR3 is 13 residues. Germline loops: CDR1 SGHVS, CDR2 FQNEAQ. The CDR3 loop is CASSSRQEDEQYF. CDR3 DNA sequence: TGTGCCAGCAGCTCCCGACAGGAGGACGAGCAGTACTTC.

In its sample, this clone was seen once. This rearrangement joins TRBV24-1 to TRBJ2-1; a possible D gene is TRBD2 (5 bases). Germline V gene sequence: CDR1 KGHDR, CDR2 SFDVKD. The CDR3 loop spans 12 amino acids. The V and J ends lost 3 bases and 10 bases respectively, with 9 bases between them. The CDR3 nucleotides are TGTGCCACCAGTGATCGGACTGGGGAGCAGTTCTTC. It codes for CATSDRTGEQFF.

This clone has more than one count but fewer than ten. The chain links TRBV4-1 to TRBJ2-5; 7 bases fit TRBD1. CDR1 and CDR2 (germline): MGHRA, YSYEKL. V was clipped by 0 bases and J by 4 bases; unmatched bases: 11. The CDR3 covers 17 residues. This chain's CDR3 is CASSQDSTGVWRETQYF. DNA for the CDR3: TGCGCCAGCAGCCAAGACTCCACAGGGGTCTGGCGAGAGACCCAGTACTTC.

V and J are TRBV2 and TRBJ2-7; a weak D match, TRBD1 (7 bases). Per germline, CDR1 SNHLY and CDR2 FYNNEI. The germline V and J ends were trimmed by 11 bases and 7 bases, with 18 bases remaining between them. The CDR3 runs 12 residues. The chain's CDR3 is CAGGKGAWEQYF. CDR3 DNA: TGTGCCGGCGGGAAGGGGGCCTGGGAGCAGTACTTC.

The chain is built from TRBV10-3 and TRBJ2-7; 7 positions match TRBD1. V gave up 2 bases and J gave up 5 bases; unmatched junction bases: 9. The CDR3 consists of 15 residues. Looked up from germline, CDR1 is ENHRY and CDR2 is SYGVKD. CDR3 DNA: TGTGCCATCAGTGAGGAGGCAGGCGGACAGGACGAGCAGTACTTC. Translation: CAISEEAGGQDEQYF.

The rearrangement uses TRBV6-5 and TRBJ2-1; D not resolved. V was pared by 8 bases and J by 1 base, with 15 bases between. Per germline, CDR1 MNHEY and CDR2 SVGAGI. This CDR3 has 15 residues. CDR3 nucleotides: TGTGCCAGCCGTTCAACTTCATGGTCCTACAATGAGCAGTTCTTC. Encoded protein: CASRSTSWSYNEQFF.

V usage is TRBV6-5 and J usage is TRBJ1-5; 10 bases map to TRBD1. In germline, CDR1 is MNHEY, CDR2 SVGAGI. The ends lost 6 bases at V and 9 bases at J; junction bases unmatched: 8. The CDR3 spans 14 residues. CDR3 DNA: TGTGCCAGCAGGAAGACAGGGGGCGTTCGGCCCCAGCATTTT. It translates to CASRKTGGVRPQHF.

The J gene is TRBJ2-7, the V gene TRBV4-1; 7 bases align to TRBD1. Germline CDR1 reads MGHRA; CDR2 reads YSYEKL. Trimming cost V 4 bases and J 3 bases; bases outside gene matches: 9. This CDR3 has 15 residues. The CDR3 here is CASSLSWDSYYEQYF. In DNA form, the CDR3 reads TGCGCCAGCAGCCTATCCTGGGACAGTTACTACGAGCAGTACTTC.

For the CDR3, the DNA is TGTGCCAGCAGCCGGGACAGGGGGCACGCTGAAGCTTTCTTT. Its translation is CASSRDRGHAEAFF. This chain joins TRBV5-6 and TRBJ1-1; 12 bases are shared with TRBD1. The germline V gene encodes CDR1 SGHDT and CDR2 YYEEEE. This CDR3 spans 14 amino acids. Trimming removed 4 bases from V and 6 bases from J; junction bases left unmatched: 4.

V is TRBV7-3 and J is TRBJ2-1; a weak D match, TRBD1 (6 bases). Germline assignment: CDR1 SGHTA and CDR2 FQGTGA. Deletions cut 5 bases from V and 3 bases from J, with 20 bases between. This CDR3 contains 17 residues. CDR3 sequence (DNA): TGTGCCAGCAGCACCCACTACACAGGGAAGATCTACAATGAGCAGTTCTTC. Residues: CASSTHYTGKIYNEQFF. The full variable domain, in which reference TRBV7-3 and TRBJ2-1 provide the parts outside the CDR3, is GAGVSQTPSNKVTEKGKYVELRCDPISGHTALYWYRQSLGQGPEFLIYFQGTGAADDSGLPNDRFFAVRPEGSVSTLKIQRTERGDSAVYLCASSTHYTGKIYNEQFFGPGTRLTVL.

The V and J genes are TRBV27 and TRBJ1-6; D is undetermined. The CDR3 length is 15 residues. Germline CDR1 is MNHEY and CDR2 is SMNVEV (reference sequence). V lost 4 bases, J lost 0 bases, and 7 bases lay in between. The CDR3 spells CASSSVSSYNSPLHF. The CDR3 nucleotides read TGTGCCAGCAGTTCGGTGAGCTCCTATAATTCACCCCTCCACTTT.

This clone came up once. The V and J genes are TRBV7-6 and TRBJ2-3; D is perhaps TRBD2 (6 bases). Per germline, CDR1 SGHVS and CDR2 FNYEAQ. This CDR3 comprises 17 residues. Trimming took off 1 base at V and 3 bases at J, with 17 bases between the two ends. The DNA for the CDR3 is TGTGCCAGCAGCTTAGAAGAGGGTGGGGGGACTACAGATACGCAGTATTTT. It specifies CASSLEEGGGTTDTQYF.

This clone was detected a few times. The chain carries TRBV3-1 (or the pseudogene TRBV3-2) and TRBJ1-3; D is unclear. The germline V gene has CDR1 LGHDT and CDR2 YNNKEL (reference sequence). Trimming stripped 1 base from V and 2 bases from J, with 9 bases between. The CDR3 is made up of 15 amino acids. The CDR3 DNA sequence: TGTGCCAGCAGCCAAGGTGGAGCCGCTGGAAACACCATATATTTT. Translating it yields CASSQGGAAGNTIYF.

In DNA, the CDR3 is TGTGCCTGGAGTGTCAGGACAGAGAACTACGAGCAGTACTTC. It codes for CAWSVRTENYEQYF. This sequence joins TRBV30 and TRBJ2-7; the D gene is possibly TRBD1 (6 bases). Germline V gives CDR1 GTSNPN, CDR2 SVGIG (reference sequence). This CDR3 has 14 residues. The ends were cut back, 0 bases at V and 3 bases at J, with 12 bases in the middle.

The rearrangement joins TRBV6-5 to TRBJ1-2; 12 positions agree with TRBD1. The J segment lost 7 bases and the V segment lost 4 bases, leaving 7 bases of the junction unmatched. CDR3 length: 15 amino acids. In germline, CDR1 is MNHEY, CDR2 SVGAGI. CDR3 loop: CASSLGTGGFRGYTF. The CDR3, as DNA: TGTGCCAGCAGTTTGGGGACAGGGGGCTTTCGTGGCTACACCTTC.

This rearrangement joins TRBV19 to TRBJ1-5; 7 nucleotides agree with TRBD1. CDR3 length equals 15 residues. Germline V gene lookup returns CDR1 LNHDA and CDR2 SQIVND (reference sequence). Trimming removed 7 bases from V and 3 bases from J; junction bases left unmatched: 9. CDR3 sequence reads: CASTATGSINQPQHF. The CDR3 region has the DNA TGTGCCAGTACTGCGACAGGGTCTATCAATCAGCCCCAGCATTTT.

This clone was seen a handful of times. The CDR3 is CASRQPGQNTEAFF. The DNA for the CDR3 is TGTGCCAGCAGGCAACCGGGACAGAACACTGAAGCTTTCTTT. The V gene is TRBV7-9, the J gene TRBJ1-1; TRBD1 might be the D (6 bases). The CDR3 is made up of 14 amino acids. With 6 bases removed from V and 1 base from J, the gap between germline ends came to 12 bases. CDR1 is SEHNR and CDR2 is FQNEAQ in the germline V gene (reference sequence).

This sequence joins TRBV5-1 and TRBJ1-1, with D possibly being TRBD1 (6 bases). V gave up 0 bases and J gave up 4 bases, with 16 bases separating them. CDR3 size: 16 residues. Germline CDR1 and CDR2: SGHRS and YFSETQ. The CDR3 DNA is TGCGCCAGCAGCTTGGTTTTAGGGGGAAGTGGCACTGAAGCTTTCTTT. Translated: CASSLVLGGSGTEAFF.

The rearrangement uses TRBV7-9 and TRBJ2-7; TRBD1 aligns across 8 bases. V lost 10 bases to trimming and J lost 6 bases; unmatched junction nucleotides: 5. The CDR3 consists of 11 residues. Germline V gene data show CDR1 as SEHNR and CDR2 as FQNEAQ (reference sequence). CDR3 residues: CATWTGLEQYF. In DNA form, the CDR3 reads TGTGCCACCTGGACAGGGCTCGAGCAGTACTTC. Full variable domain (rest looked up from reference TRBV7-9 and TRBJ2-7): DTGVSQNPRHKITKRGQNVTFRCDPISEHNRLYWYRQTLGQGPEFLTYFQNEAQLEKSRLLSDRFSAERPKGSFSTLEIQRTEQGDSAMYLCATWTGLEQYFGPGTRLTVT.

The chain uses TRBV5-4 and TRBJ2-1, with TRBD2 matching over 7 bases. The CDR3 consists of 15 residues. With V trimmed by 4 bases and J by 0 bases, 4 bases remained unmatched. CDR1 SGHNT and CDR2 YYREEE come from the germline V gene (reference sequence). CDR3 DNA: TGTGCCAGCAGCACCGGGACTACCTCCTACAATGAGCAGTTCTTC. Encoded protein: CASSTGTTSYNEQFF.

The chain employs TRBV7-3 and TRBJ2-1; TRBD2 is a possible D gene (5 bases). The CDR3 is made up of 12 amino acids. V was pared by 1 base and J by 15 bases, with 13 bases between. CDR1 SGHTA and CDR2 FQGTGA come from the germline V gene. The CDR3 DNA is TGTGCCAGCAGCTTAAGGGCGGACTTGTTGTTCTTC. Translation gives CASSLRADLLFF.